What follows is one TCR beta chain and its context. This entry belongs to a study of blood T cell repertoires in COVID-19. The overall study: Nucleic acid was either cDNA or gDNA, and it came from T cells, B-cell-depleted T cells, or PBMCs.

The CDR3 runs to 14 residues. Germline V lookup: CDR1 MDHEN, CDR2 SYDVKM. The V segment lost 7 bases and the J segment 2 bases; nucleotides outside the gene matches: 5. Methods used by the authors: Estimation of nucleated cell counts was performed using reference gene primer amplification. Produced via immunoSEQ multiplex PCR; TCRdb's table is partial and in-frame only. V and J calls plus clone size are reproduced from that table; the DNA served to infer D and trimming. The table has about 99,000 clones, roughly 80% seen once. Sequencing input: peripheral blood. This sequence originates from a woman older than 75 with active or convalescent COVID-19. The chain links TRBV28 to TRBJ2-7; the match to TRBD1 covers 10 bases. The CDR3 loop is CASIPGQGAYEQYF. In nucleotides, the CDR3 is TGTGCCAGCATTCCAGGACAGGGGGCCTACGAGCAGTACTTC.